This TCR beta chain was observed in a study of type 1 regulatory T cells. Study background: T-allo10 is an in vitro-generated, Tr1-enriched CD4 T cell product specific for alloantigen.

TCRdb itself ran the reads through MiXCR, one entry per CDR3 protein. The table records approximately 14,000 distinct CDR3 sequences, roughly an eighth of them present only once. This clonotype has ten or more counts. Its antigen is still unknown. The V gene's germline CDR1 is GTSNPN and CDR2 SVGIG (reference sequence). The CDR3 length is 16 residues. Trimming took 0 bases from V and 0 from J, leaving 14 bases between them. The TCR originated in a human donor in good health. This chain connects TRBV30 to TRBJ1-2, with D unresolved. Input material: cultured T cells, either the whole culture or a sorted T cell fraction (not recorded which). The CDR3 is CAWSVRRALANYGYTF. Written as DNA, the CDR3 is TGTGCCTGGAGTGTAAGGAGAGCTCTAGCTAACTATGGCTACACCTTC.